This TCR beta chain was captured in a study of OX40 agonist ivuxolimab in advanced cancers. On the study more broadly: Ivuxolimab, an antibody acting as an agonist of OX40 (CD134), was used to treat patients. While on treatment, patients had intravenous ivuxolimab at 0.01 to 10 mg/kg every 2 weeks. One patient with hepatocellular carcinoma and two with cutaneous melanoma, three in all, had partial responses.

Germline V CDR1 and CDR2: LNHNV, YYDKDF (reference sequence). The CDR3 runs 12 residues. Trimming removed 1 base at V and 3 bases at J, with 4 bases between. Study results and caveats: Within 6 weeks, CD4+ and CD8+ blood T cells expanded clonally at 0.1 to 3.0 mg/kg.

Only in-frame clones appear in the TCRdb table, and some are missing; sequencing was by immunoSEQ multiplex PCR. This table holds tens of thousands of clones, 90% found once. This clone came up once. Its antigen is unidentified. This specimen consisted of CD4+ or CD8+ T cells sorted from blood, obtained in a trial of the OX40 agonist ivuxolimab. The J gene is TRBJ2-7, the V gene TRBV15; no firm D call. The receptor was isolated from an adult with an advanced solid tumor such as melanoma, head and neck, liver or kidney cancer. This chain's CDR3 is CATSRGDYEQYF. As DNA, the CDR3 is TGTGCCACCAGCAGAGGCGACTACGAGCAGTACTTC.